These 5 T cell receptor beta chains came from one sample sequenced in a study of blood T cells in healthy people across ages. A sample-barcoded 5' primer and a J-beta primer mix were used in a second PCR of roughly 7 to 12 cycles. From the 5' RACE reads, TCRdb called clonotypes with MiXCR, one entry per CDR3 protein. This repertoire shows hundreds of thousands of distinct CDR3 sequences, roughly 50% found once; its top ten account for approximately 40%. Input material: blood. All receptors derive from a man aged 60-69 years in good health.

V gene TRBV7-2 combines with J gene TRBJ2-1, with no clear D. CDR3 length: 13 residues. Germline lookup yields CDR1 SGHTA and CDR2 FQGNSA. V lost 5 bases to trimming and J lost 14 bases, with 19 bases between them. Here the CDR3 reads CASSDRNQAKEFF. The CDR3 coding sequence is TGTGCCAGCAGCGACCGAAACCAGGCAAAGGAGTTCTTC.

The chain links TRBV9 to TRBJ2-1; 11 bases align to TRBD2. The CDR3 runs 17 residues. Germline CDR1 and CDR2: SGDLS and YYNGEE. Losses at the gene ends were 0 bases for V and 5 bases for J; bases not matched to a gene: 7. CDR3 nucleotides: TGTGCCAGCAGCGTAGCTCCTCTAGCGGGGGGTAACAATGAGCAGTTCTTC. Translation gives CASSVAPLAGGNNEQFF.

Details on this clonotype: Sequence at one end of the junction differs from germline and may be a read error. The chain has TRBV5-1 and TRBJ2-3; D uncertain. Germline V CDR1 and CDR2: SGHRS, YFSETQ. The CDR3 runs 14 residues. CDR3 residues: CACSLFYGTDTQYF. The DNA for the CDR3 is TGCGCCTGCAGCTTGTTCTACGGCACAGATACGCAGTATTTT.

The chain combines TRBV21-1 with TRBJ1-4. TRBV21-1 represents a pseudogene. This CDR3 has 15 amino acids. The DNA of the CDR3 is TGTGCCAGCCCGTGGGCCCCGGGGCTTAATGAAAAACTGTTTTTT. This gives the protein CASPWAPGLNEKLFF.

The gene calls are TRBV27 and TRBJ1-1; TRBD1 is a possible D gene (5 bases). The CDR3 is 15 amino acids. Germline-derived CDR1 and CDR2 are MNHEY and SMNVEV (reference sequence). The V end lost 6 bases, the J end lost 4 bases, and 18 bases lay between the germline ends. The CDR3 DNA sequence: TGTGCCAGCAGCTGGGGCAGGGTGGGGGGCACTGAAGCTTTCTTT. Translated, it gives CASSWGRVGGTEAFF.